What follows is one TCR beta chain and its context. Clones were read by immunoSEQ multiplex PCR, and TCRdb kept only the in-frame ones, dropping some. The sample holds fewer than 600,000 clones; 88% are singletons and the top ten take 1.8%. This entry comes from a study of blood T cell repertoires in COVID-19. Study-wide background: Sources were T cells, B-cell-depleted T cells, or PBMCs; the material itself was cDNA or gDNA.

Trimming at V came to 1 base and at J to 10 bases, leaving 6 bases not matched to a gene. CDR3 size: 14 residues. Germline V gives CDR1 LGHDT, CDR2 YNNKEL (reference sequence). Cohort placement rested on clinical history that participants reported themselves. Two negative PCRs, clearance, or symptom resolution characterized the recovered Cohort 3 donors. The TCR comes from a woman aged 40 to 55 who had recovered from COVID-19. The chain joins TRBV3-1 (or the pseudogene TRBV3-2) to TRBJ1-2; 10 bases match TRBD1. The sequencing input was PBMCs or T cells enriched from blood (not recorded which). CDR3 DNA: TGTGCCAGCAGCCAAGCCGGGGACAGGGGACTCTACACCTTC. As protein: CASSQAGDRGLYTF.